Sequencing of this TCR beta chain was carried out in a study of monozygotic twins with cystic fibrosis. CDR3 size: 11 residues. The V and J ends lost 8 bases and 8 bases respectively, with 10 bases between them. Germline CDR1 is SNHLY and CDR2 is FYNNEI. TCRdb's copy holds only in-frame clones and misses some; the assay was immunoSEQ multiplex PCR. The sample has 34,000 or so clones; approximately 92% are singletons. The TCR originated in a girl aged 2 to 10 with cystic fibrosis. V usage is TRBV2 and J usage is TRBJ2-1; D uncertain. Sequencing was done on a sample of blood. This CDR3 is CASLLSDEQFF. In nucleotides, the CDR3 is TGTGCCAGCCTGCTCAGCGATGAGCAGTTCTTC.